This T cell receptor (beta chain) was sequenced for a study of T-cell reconstitution after alpha-beta-depleted transplantation in children. It was with unique molecular identifiers that the TCRbeta library was prepared. TCRdb passed the PCR reads through MiXCR, listing each CDR3 protein once. Found here are about 610,000 distinct CDR3 sequences, over 25% of them singletons; the top ten hold approximately 39%. As concerns this clonotype: Its antigen is undetermined.

The CDR3 contains 15 residues. CDR1 is SGHTA and CDR2 is FQGNSA in the germline V gene. V lost 7 bases to trimming and J lost 4 bases, with 19 bases between them. Study-level findings and limits: At one year after transplant, newly produced T cells mostly accounted for T-cell counts and diversity. Surviving recipient T cells and intrathymic progenitors accounted for some patients' high TCRbeta diversity at day 60. Reportedly, alpha-beta T cells present about two months post-transplant originated from several hundred expanded clones of graft origin.

The J gene is TRBJ1-1, the V gene TRBV7-2, with D tentatively TRBD1 (5 bases). The sample consisted of PBMCs, taken before TCRalphabeta/CD19-depleted stem cell transplant. This TCR derives from a boy less than two years old with Wiskott-Aldrich syndrome, due to receive a stem cell transplant. The CDR3 sequence: CASTRRRQGITEAFF. CDR3 DNA sequence: TGTGCCAGCACCCGAAGGCGGCAGGGAATCACTGAAGCTTTCTTT.